These T cell receptor beta chains were read from a single sample in a study of T cells in Graves' hyperthyroidism and ophthalmopathy. Using its own MiXCR run on the multiplex PCR reads, TCRdb lists one record per CDR3 protein. Found here are 660,000 or so distinct CDR3 sequences, roughly 45% of them singletons; the top ten hold more than 7%. Sequencing input: peripheral blood or thyroid tissue (not recorded which). The receptors here all came from an adult man with Graves' disease, either hyperthyroidism or ophthalmopathy (not recorded which). The CDR3 runs from the conserved cysteine through the conserved F or W. A D gene is named only where the DNA matches it firmly. The size entry is marked missing in some rows and otherwise reads once, few, many or a size class.

J: TRBJ2-2
size: -
D: -
V: TRBV10-3
CDR3: CATRTVEGSGELFF
DNA: TGTGCCACCCGGACAGTCGAGGGTTCCGGGGAGCTGTTTTTT

J: TRBJ2-7
size: -
D: -
V: TRBV5-1
CDR3: CASSFGLSCEQYF
DNA: TGCGCCAGCAGCTTTGGACTATCCTGCGAGCAGTACTTC

J: TRBJ2-5
size: few
D: -
V: TRBV13
CDR3: CASSLGLTVETQYF
DNA: TGTGCCAGCAGCCTAGGACTGACGGTGGAGACCCAGTACTTC

J: TRBJ1-3
size: -
D: -
V: TRBV6-5
CDR3: CASSYSPGNTIYF
DNA: TGTGCCAGCAGTTACTCTCCCGGAAACACCATATATTTT

J: TRBJ1-6
size: -
D: -
V: TRBV20-1
CDR3: CSAGGGGSYNSPLHF
DNA: TGCAGTGCTGGAGGAGGTGGCTCCTATAATTCACCCCTCCACTTT

J: TRBJ1-1
size: many
D: -
V: TRBV2
CDR3: CASKALRGTEAFF
DNA: TGTGCCAGCAAGGCCCTACGAGGCACTGAAGCTTTCTTT

J: TRBJ1-5
size: -
D: -
V: TRBV11-1
CDR3: CASSLAGRGNDQPQHF
DNA: TGTGCCAGCAGCTTGGCAGGGAGGGGCAACGATCAGCCCCAGCATTTT

J: TRBJ1-6
size: many
D: TRBD1
V: TRBV5-1
CDR3: CASSSGTADNSPLHF
DNA: TGCGCCAGCAGCTCGGGGACAGCAGATAATTCACCCCTCCACTTT

J: TRBJ2-7
size: -
D: TRBD1
V: TRBV11-1
CDR3: CASSFRDRGQSYEQYF
DNA: TGTGCCAGCAGCTTCCGGGACAGGGGGCAGAGCTACGAGCAGTACTTC

J: TRBJ1-6
size: -
D: TRBD1
V: TRBV10-2
CDR3: CVSSRLQGATRSPLHF
DNA: TGCGTCAGCAGCAGATTACAGGGGGCAACACGTTCACCCCTCCACTTT

J: TRBJ1-4
size: -
D: -
V: TRBV7-8
CDR3: CASRTAGRANEKLFF
DNA: TGTGCCAGCAGGACAGCAGGTCGGGCTAATGAAAAACTGTTTTTT

J: TRBJ1-1
size: few
D: TRBD1
V: TRBV7-7
CDR3: CASSAVLLTGNTEAFF
DNA: TGTGCCAGCAGCGCTGTGCTATTGACAGGGAATACTGAAGCTTTCTTT

J: TRBJ1-5
size: -
D: -
V: TRBV2
CDR3: CASTLAGQSNQPQHF
DNA: TGTGCCAGTACACTAGCGGGACAAAGCAATCAGCCCCAGCATTTT

J: TRBJ1-6
size: few
D: -
V: TRBV25-1
CDR3: CASSQWTARLSSPLHF
DNA: TGTGCCAGCAGCCAATGGACGGCCCGACTGAGTTCACCCCTCCACTTT

J: TRBJ1-6
size: -
D: -
V: TRBV7-4
CDR3: CAASQGSYNSPLHF
DNA: TGTGCCGCTTCACAGGGTTCCTATAATTCACCCCTCCACTTT

J: TRBJ1-4
size: many
D: -
V: TRBV2
CDR3: CASSDEKLFF
DNA: TGTGCCAGCAGTGATGAAAAACTGTTTTTT

J: TRBJ2-7
size: few
D: TRBD2
V: TRBV7-2
CDR3: CASRRTSGVYEQYF
DNA: TGTGCCAGCAGAAGGACTAGCGGGGTCTACGAGCAGTACTTC

J: TRBJ1-5
size: -
D: -
V: TRBV27
CDR3: CASSLLGDDQPQHF
DNA: TGTGCCAGCAGTTTATTGGGGGATGATCAGCCCCAGCATTTT

J: TRBJ2-7
size: few
D: -
V: TRBV12-3/TRBV12-4
CDR3: CASSLVAGIDEQYF
DNA: TGTGCCAGCAGTTTAGTGGCCGGGATCGACGAGCAGTACTTC

J: TRBJ2-7
size: few
D: -
V: TRBV20-1
CDR3: CSARDDPPGEQYF
DNA: TGCAGTGCTAGAGACGACCCACCTGGCGAGCAGTACTTC

J: TRBJ2-5
size: many
D: TRBD1
V: TRBV10-3
CDR3: CAISDRQGLGETQYF
DNA: TGTGCCATCAGTGATCGACAGGGCCTGGGAGAGACCCAGTACTTC

J: TRBJ1-1
size: few
D: -
V: TRBV5-1
CDR3: CASSWWDSSPEAFF
DNA: TGCGCCAGCAGCTGGTGGGATTCCTCCCCTGAAGCTTTCTTT

J: TRBJ1-2
size: many
D: TRBD1
V: TRBV29-1
CDR3: CSVELSGQGVYGYTF
DNA: TGCAGCGTTGAATTGTCGGGACAGGGGGTGTATGGCTACACCTTC

J: TRBJ1-6
size: -
D: TRBD1
V: TRBV29-1
CDR3: CASSLVGQGSSPLHF
DNA: TGTGCCAGCAGCTTGGTGGGACAGGGTAGTTCACCCCTCCACTTT